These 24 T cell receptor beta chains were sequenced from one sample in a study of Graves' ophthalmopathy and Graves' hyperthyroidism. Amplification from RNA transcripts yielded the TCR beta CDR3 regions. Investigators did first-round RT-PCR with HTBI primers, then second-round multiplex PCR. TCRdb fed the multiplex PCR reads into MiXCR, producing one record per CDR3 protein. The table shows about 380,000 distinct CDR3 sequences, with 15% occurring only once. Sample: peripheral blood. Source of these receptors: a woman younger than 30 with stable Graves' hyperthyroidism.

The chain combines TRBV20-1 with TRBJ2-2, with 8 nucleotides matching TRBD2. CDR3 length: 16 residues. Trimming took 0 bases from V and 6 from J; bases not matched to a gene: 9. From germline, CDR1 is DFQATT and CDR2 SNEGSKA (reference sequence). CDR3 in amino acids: CSARDAAGGAAGELFF. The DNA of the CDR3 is TGCAGTGCTAGAGACGCGGCGGGGGGAGCGGCCGGGGAGCTGTTTTTT.

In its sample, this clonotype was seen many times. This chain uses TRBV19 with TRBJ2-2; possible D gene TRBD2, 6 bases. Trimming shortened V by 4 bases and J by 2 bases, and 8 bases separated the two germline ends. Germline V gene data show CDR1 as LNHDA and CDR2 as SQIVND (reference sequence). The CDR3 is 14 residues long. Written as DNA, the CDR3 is TGTGCCAGTAGTAGGGCGGGAAACACCGGGGAGCTGTTTTTT. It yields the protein CASSRAGNTGELFF.

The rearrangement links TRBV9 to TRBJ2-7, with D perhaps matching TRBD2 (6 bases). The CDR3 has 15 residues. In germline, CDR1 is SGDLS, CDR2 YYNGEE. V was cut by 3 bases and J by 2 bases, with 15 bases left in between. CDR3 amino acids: CASSADSGITYEQYF. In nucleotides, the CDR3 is TGTGCCAGCAGCGCAGATAGCGGAATTACCTACGAGCAGTACTTC.

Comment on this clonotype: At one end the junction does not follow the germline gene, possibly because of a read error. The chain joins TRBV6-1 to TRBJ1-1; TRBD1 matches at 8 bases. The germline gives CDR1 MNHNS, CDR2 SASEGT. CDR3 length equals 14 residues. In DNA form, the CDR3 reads TGTGCCAGCAGTCCCGGACAGGGTGACACTGAATCTTTCTTT. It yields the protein CASSPGQGDTESFF.

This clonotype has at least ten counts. The CDR3 loop reads CASRPRGGGVGYTF. The CDR3 region has the DNA TGTGCCAGCAGGCCCAGAGGGGGGGGGGTTGGCTACACCTTC. The chain joins TRBV27 to TRBJ1-2, with D perhaps TRBD1 (6 bases). Deletions cut 6 bases from V and 7 bases from J, with 18 bases between. This CDR3 is 14 amino acids long. The germline V gene has CDR1 MNHEY and CDR2 SMNVEV (reference sequence).

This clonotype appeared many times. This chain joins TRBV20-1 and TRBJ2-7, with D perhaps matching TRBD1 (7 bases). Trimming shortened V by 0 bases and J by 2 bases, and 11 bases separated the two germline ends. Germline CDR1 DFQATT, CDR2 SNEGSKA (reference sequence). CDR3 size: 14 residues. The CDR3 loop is CSARDRGVTYEQYF. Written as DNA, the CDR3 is TGCAGTGCTAGAGACAGGGGGGTTACCTACGAGCAGTACTTC.

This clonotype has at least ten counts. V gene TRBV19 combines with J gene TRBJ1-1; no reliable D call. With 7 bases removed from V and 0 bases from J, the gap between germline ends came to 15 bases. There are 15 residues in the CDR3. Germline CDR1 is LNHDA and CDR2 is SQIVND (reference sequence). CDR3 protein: CASKSRTEMNTEAFF. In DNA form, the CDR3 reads TGTGCCAGTAAATCGAGGACGGAAATGAACACTGAAGCTTTCTTT.

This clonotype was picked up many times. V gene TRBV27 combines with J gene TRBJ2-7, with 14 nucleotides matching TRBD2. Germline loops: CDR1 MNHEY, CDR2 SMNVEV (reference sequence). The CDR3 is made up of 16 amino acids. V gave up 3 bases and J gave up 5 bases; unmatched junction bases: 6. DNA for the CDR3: TGTGCCAGCAGTTTGTGGACTAGCGGGGGGCCCCACGAGCAGTACTTC. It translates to CASSLWTSGGPHEQYF.

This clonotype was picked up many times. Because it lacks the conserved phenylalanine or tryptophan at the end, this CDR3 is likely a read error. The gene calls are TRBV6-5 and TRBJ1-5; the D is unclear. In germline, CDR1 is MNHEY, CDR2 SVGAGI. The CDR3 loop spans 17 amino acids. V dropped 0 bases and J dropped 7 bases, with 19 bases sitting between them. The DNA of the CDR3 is TGTGCCAGCAGTTACTCGTCGACGGACCTAGTAGGGCAGCCCCAGCATCTT. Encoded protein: CASSYSSTDLVGQPQHL.

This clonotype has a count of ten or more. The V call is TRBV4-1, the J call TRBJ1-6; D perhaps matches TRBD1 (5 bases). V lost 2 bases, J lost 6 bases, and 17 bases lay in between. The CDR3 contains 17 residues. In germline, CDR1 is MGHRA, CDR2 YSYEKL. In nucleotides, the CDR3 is TGCGCCAGCAGCCAATGGTTCGTAGGGACCTTTAATTCACCCCTCCACTTT. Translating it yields CASSQWFVGTFNSPLHF.

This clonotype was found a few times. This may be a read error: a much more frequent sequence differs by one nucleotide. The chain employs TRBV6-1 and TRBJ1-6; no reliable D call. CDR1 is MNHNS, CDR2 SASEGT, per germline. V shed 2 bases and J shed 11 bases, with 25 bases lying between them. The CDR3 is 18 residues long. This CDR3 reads CASSEIGPGTFWNPPLHF. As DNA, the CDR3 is TGTGCCAGCAGTGAAATCGGTCCAGGAACCTTTTGGAATCCACCCCTCCACTTT.

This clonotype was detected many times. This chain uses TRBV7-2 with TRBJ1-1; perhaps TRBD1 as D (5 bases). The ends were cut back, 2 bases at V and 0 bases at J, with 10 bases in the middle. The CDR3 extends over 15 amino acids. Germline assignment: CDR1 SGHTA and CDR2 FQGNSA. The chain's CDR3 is CASSLLEDMNTEAFF. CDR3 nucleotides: TGTGCCAGCAGCTTATTGGAGGACATGAACACTGAAGCTTTCTTT.

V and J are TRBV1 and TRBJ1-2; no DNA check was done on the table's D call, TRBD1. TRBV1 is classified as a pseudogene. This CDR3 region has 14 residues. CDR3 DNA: TGCTCCAGCAGCCCACGACATGGGCGCTATGGCTACACCTTC. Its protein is CSSSPRHGRYGYTF.

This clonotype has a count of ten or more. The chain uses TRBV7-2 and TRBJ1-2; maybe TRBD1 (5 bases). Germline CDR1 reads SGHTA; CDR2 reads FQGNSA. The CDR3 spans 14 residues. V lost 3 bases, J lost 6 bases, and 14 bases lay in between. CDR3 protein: CASSFLGVKDGYTF. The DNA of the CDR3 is TGTGCCAGCAGCTTCTTGGGGGTGAAGGATGGCTACACCTTC.

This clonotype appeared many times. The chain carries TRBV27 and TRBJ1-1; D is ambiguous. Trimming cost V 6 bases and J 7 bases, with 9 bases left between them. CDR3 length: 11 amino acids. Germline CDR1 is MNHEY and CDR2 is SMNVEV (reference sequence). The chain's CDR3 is CASSLRGEAFF. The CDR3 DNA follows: TGTGCCAGCAGCCTCCGGGGTGAAGCTTTCTTT.

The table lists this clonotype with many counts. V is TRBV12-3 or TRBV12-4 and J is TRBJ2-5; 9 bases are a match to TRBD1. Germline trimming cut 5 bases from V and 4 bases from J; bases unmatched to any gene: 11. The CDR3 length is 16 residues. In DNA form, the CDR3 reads TGTGCCAGCAGTCCCGCGCCGGACAGGGGAACAGAGACCCAGTACTTC. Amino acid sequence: CASSPAPDRGTETQYF.

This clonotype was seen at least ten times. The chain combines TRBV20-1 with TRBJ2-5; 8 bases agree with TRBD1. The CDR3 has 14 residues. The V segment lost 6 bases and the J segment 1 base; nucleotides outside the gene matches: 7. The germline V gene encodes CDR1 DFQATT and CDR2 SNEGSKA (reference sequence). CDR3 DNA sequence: TGCAGTGCCCGGACAGGGAGGAGCCAAGAGACCCAGTACTTC. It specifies CSARTGRSQETQYF.

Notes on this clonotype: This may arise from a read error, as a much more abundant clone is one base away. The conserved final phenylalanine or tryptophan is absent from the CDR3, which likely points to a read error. The CDR3 region has the DNA TGCAGCGTTGTATGGCAGGGCGGCCAGCCCCAGCATCTT. It encodes CSVVWQGGQPQHL. This chain connects TRBV29-1 to TRBJ1-5; D is possibly TRBD1 (5 bases). Germline V gene data show CDR1 as SQVTM and CDR2 as ANQGSEA. The length of the CDR3 is 13 residues. The V end lost 4 bases, the J end lost 7 bases, and 14 bases lay between the germline ends.

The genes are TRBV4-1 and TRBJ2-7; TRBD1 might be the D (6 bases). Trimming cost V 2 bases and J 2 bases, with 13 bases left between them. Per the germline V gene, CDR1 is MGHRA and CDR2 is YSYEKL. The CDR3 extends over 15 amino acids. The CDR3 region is CASSQLLGQPYEQYF. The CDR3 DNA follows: TGCGCCAGCAGCCAATTACTTGGACAGCCCTACGAGCAGTACTTC.

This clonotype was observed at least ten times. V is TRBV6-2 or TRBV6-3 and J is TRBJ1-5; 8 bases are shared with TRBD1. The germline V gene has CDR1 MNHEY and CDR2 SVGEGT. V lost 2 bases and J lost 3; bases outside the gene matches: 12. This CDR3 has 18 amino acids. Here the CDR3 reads CASSYPKNRGFANQPQHF. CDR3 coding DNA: TGTGCCAGCAGTTACCCCAAGAACAGGGGGTTTGCCAATCAGCCCCAGCATTTT.

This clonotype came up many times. The CDR3 here is CATSDDGAGNQPQHF. The CDR3 DNA reads as TGTGCCACCAGTGATGATGGGGCGGGCAATCAGCCCCAGCATTTT. The chain combines TRBV24-1 with TRBJ1-5, with a tentative D call TRBD1 (5 bases). Germline assignment: CDR1 KGHDR and CDR2 SFDVKD. The CDR3 sequence is 15 residues long. Trimming left V 3 bases short and J 2 bases short, with 10 bases between.

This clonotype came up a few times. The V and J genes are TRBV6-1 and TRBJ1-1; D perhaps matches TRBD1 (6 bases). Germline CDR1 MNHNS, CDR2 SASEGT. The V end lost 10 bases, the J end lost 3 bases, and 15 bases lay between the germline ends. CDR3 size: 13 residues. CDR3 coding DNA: TGTGCCACCGGACGGGGGGCGGACACTGAAGCTTTCTTT. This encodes CATGRGADTEAFF.

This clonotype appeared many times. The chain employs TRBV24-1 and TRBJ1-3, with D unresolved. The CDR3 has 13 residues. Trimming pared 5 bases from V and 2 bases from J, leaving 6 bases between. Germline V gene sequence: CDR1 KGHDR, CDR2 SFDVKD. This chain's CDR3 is CATSATPGNTIYF. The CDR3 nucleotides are TGTGCCACCAGTGCCACTCCTGGAAACACCATATATTTT.

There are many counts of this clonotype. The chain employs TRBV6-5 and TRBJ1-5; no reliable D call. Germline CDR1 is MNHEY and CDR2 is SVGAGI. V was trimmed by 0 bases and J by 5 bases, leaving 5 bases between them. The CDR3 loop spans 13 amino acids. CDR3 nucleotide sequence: TGTGCCAGCAGTTACTCCGAATATCAGCCCCAGCATTTT. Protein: CASSYSEYQPQHF.